This TCR beta chain was sequenced for a study of blood T cell repertoires in COVID-19. Produced via immunoSEQ multiplex PCR; TCRdb's table is partial and in-frame only. This sample carries fewer than 450,000 clones, less than 95% of them seen once, and the ten largest clones take 0.55% to 0.75%. What the recovered Cohort 3 donors had was two negative PCRs, clearance, or symptom resolution. The germline gives CDR1 SGHRS, CDR2 YFSETQ. The CDR3 contains 14 residues. The V end was cut by 4 bases, the J end by 8 bases, with 17 bases between. This chain connects TRBV5-1 to TRBJ2-3, with D tentatively TRBD2 (7 bases). The sequence came from a man younger than 35 who had recovered from COVID-19. The sample consisted of PBMCs or T cells enriched from blood (not recorded which). The CDR3 reads CASSLGGAESTQYF. Written as DNA, the CDR3 is TGCGCCAGCAGCCTTGGGGGGGCCGAGTCTACGCAGTATTTT.